This T cell receptor (beta chain) derives from a study of cytomegalovirus exposure and HLA in healthy donors (dated by TCRdb to about 2017). Study-wide context: An earlier analysis of several hundred of the donors reported about 290 Gb of sequence data and 100 million to 140 million unique TCR beta sequences from around 200 million T cells. Of the 398 genotyped donors, approximately 80% fell in the genetic ancestry cluster associated with self-reported Caucasian donors. HLA typing covered class I and class II loci at four-digit resolution. High-throughput TCR immunosequencing, statistical association of individual TCRs with disease status, and machine learning were combined to predict cytomegalovirus infection status. Donor age, sex, ethnicity and CMV serostatus were compiled together with the repertoire data. Rather than using new phenotypic data, the later analysis identified candidate immune exposures from TCR beta sequences and from how often those sequences occurred across donors. Genome-wide SNP genotypes for about three fifths of the roughly 670 donors were used in a later genetic analysis, which treated that subset as a discovery cohort. In a later analysis, previously published TCR beta repertoires from 600 to 850 donors were re-analyzed and high-resolution HLA genotyping was added so that TCR occurrence patterns could be studied. An early release covering roughly 580 HLA-typed donors comprised about 320 gigabases of sequencing data and 85 million or so unique TCR sequences. The study used immunosequencing to profile the T cell repertoires of 670 or so subjects and linked those repertoires to cytomegalovirus serostatus. Besides the first cohort of around 700 subjects, a separate validation cohort made up of 95 to 150 different subjects was used. Roughly 5 DR-DQ haplotypes were handled as single units for association and clustering, since linkage in the cohort was strong. An earlier analysis of some 500 of the donors applied high-throughput TCR beta sequencing to assess whether each TCR beta V gene segment acted as functional or pseudogenic. The study aimed to test whether signatures of past pathogen exposure could be identified by cataloging public T cell receptors. The number of donors typed differed by locus, with 629-630 for A, B, C, DRB1 and DQB1, roughly 520 for DQA1, over 600 for DPA1, and some 470 for DPB1. Among 300 to 500 genotyped donors of the cohort, an average of roughly 230,000 unique TCR beta nucleotide sequences was sequenced per donor, of which 15% to 20% were non-productive. Every repertoire in the discovery cohort had been generated on one and the same sequencing platform. Overall study outcomes, separate from this receptor: Because some donors lacked HLA typing at each locus, the association tests relied only on the typed subset. In a later genetic analysis, a missense DCLRE1C variant was associated with V-gene and J-gene trimming of TCR beta chains, and the association was replicated in an independent cohort. A later analysis reported that several top co-occurrence clusters appeared linked to parvovirus B19, influenza, CMV and Epstein-Barr virus. The cohort was sequenced for TCR beta chains only, and without alpha or paired-chain data the features that could be detected were limited. At a false discovery rate of 0.05, a later analysis linked about 17,000 TCR beta sequences to specific HLA alleles. According to a later genetic analysis, donors in an Asian-associated ancestry cluster had fewer N-insertions in productive TCRs than the approximately 630-donor mean. In vitro tests confirmed that a few of the cytomegalovirus-associated TCR beta chains recognize cytomegalovirus antigens. While some public TCRs were present in many individuals, most TCR sequences turned up only very rarely across donors. The sequencing pipeline was judged likely to have produced a cluster of highly shared sequence variants as a technical artifact. Because counts were too low, 15 to 20 rarely observed V segments, including chromosome 9 orphons, were excluded from the earlier analysis of under 650 of the donors. A further reported finding was that TCR beta sequences accurately predicted the HLA-A and HLA-B alleles for most subjects in the first cohort. In an earlier analysis of around 500 of the donors, most TCR beta V segments appeared in productive rearrangements about 87% or about 30% of the time, broadly matching IMGT annotations. CMV serostatus was the only immune exposure information available for the cohort. In a later analysis, HLA-associated TCR beta chains showed more clonal expansion and lower generation probabilities than non-associated chains that were equally common. Roughly uniform sequencing depth across donors was assumed in presence/absence analyses, although this assumption may not hold. Some IMGT-functional V segments, including TRBV6-2 and TRBV6-3, could not be distinguished by the 87-base-pair reads and were therefore excluded. It was suggested by the authors that the approach could potentially be generalized to other disease states and immunological phenotypes. The classifier was reported to diagnose cytomegalovirus status with high specificity and sensitivity in both the original cohort and the validation cohort. Linkage disequilibrium might explain the correlated functional status among segregating V segments, but an unknown experimental factor could not be ruled out. When HLA alleles, especially DR and DQ, strongly co-occurred, TCR associations were difficult to assign to individual alleles. The study gave a list of 150 to 200 TCR beta chains associated with cytomegalovirus. In a later analysis, TCR association rates were found to vary across HLA loci, with the most associated TCRs seen for DRB1 alleles and the fewest for HLA-C alleles. Most CMV-associated TCR beta chains appeared to be HLA-restricted in a later analysis, and the HLA associations seemed to be driven largely by CMV exposure.

The method was the immunoSEQ multiplex PCR assay. For the multiplex PCR, a mixture combining 60 forward primers for TCR Vbeta segments and 13 reverse primers for TCR Jbeta segments was used. Amplification of the CDR3 region of rearranged TCR beta genes was performed with a multiplex PCR assay on genomic DNA. The amplified TCR beta libraries were sequenced on the Illumina HiSeq System as 87-base-pair reads. Turning to the authors' computational methods: A later analysis tallied tens of millions of unique TCR beta chains across the 650 to 750 repertoires, and around 12 million of those chains were shared by two or more donors. Raw reads were error-corrected and collapsed into unique sequences by a nearest-neighbor algorithm in which closely related sequences were merged to remove PCR and sequencing errors. CDR3 sequences were aligned to IMGT reference sequences to assign V, D and J gene segments. For a sequence to be retained, at least a six-nucleotide match to both a V gene segment and a J gene segment was required. Rearrangements were classified as productive when the CDR3 lacked stop codons and remained in frame with V and J, and all other rearrangements were classified as non-productive. CDR3 was defined according to IMGT convention as the region running from the second conserved V-encoded cysteine to the conserved J-encoded phenylalanine. In an earlier analysis of 550 to 650 of the donors, sequences lacking an unambiguous match to a single V gene segment were excluded. In an earlier analysis of 450 to 700 of the donors, V segments were called functional above 56.7% productive rearrangements and were called segregating when the between-donor standard deviation exceeded 5%. A statistical classification framework was built for diagnosing cytomegalovirus status from the catalog of TCR beta chain sequences. In a later analysis, TCR nucleotide sequences were compared against IMGT/GENE-DB human TR gene sequences so that V and J genes could be assigned. In a later analysis, CDR3 sequences and most-parsimonious VDJ recombination scenarios were assigned using the TCRdist pipeline. A later analysis defined each TCR beta chain by its CDR3 amino acid sequence plus V-gene family, and excluded reads lacking a unique V-gene family. A later analysis removed 500 to 650 highly shared, low-generation-probability nucleotide sequences to deal with suspected cross-contamination and a sequencing artifact. In a later analysis, a clonal expansion index for each public chain was calculated from normalized within-repertoire ranks of inferred template counts. In a later analysis, generation probabilities were computed with a VDJ recombination model fitted to out-of-frame rearrangements, and the resulting probabilities were checked against IGoR. In a later analysis, hypergeometric tests were used to score TCR-TCR, TCR-HLA and TCR-CMV co-occurrence, with a repertoire-size bias correction applied to TCR pairs. In a later analysis, false discovery rates were estimated by permuting HLA or CMV assignments 20 times. In a later analysis, co-occurring TCRs were grouped with DBSCAN, and TCRdist sequence similarity was added when clustering was performed within HLA-allele-positive subsets. Co-occurrence clustering excluded repertoires with fewer than 30,000 or more than 120,000 public chains, plus five with anomalous nucleotide sharing. TCRdb stores this immuneACCESS table with in-frame sequences only. Part of the clones is absent; in the studies checked, under half of the shortfall reflects unresolved V genes, and no reason is known for the rest. D and trimming come from the DNA, and the V and J calls and clone size come from that table. The sample table holds roughly 120,000 clones, of which more than 65% were seen once. The leading ten clones occupy approximately 5.6% of the sample.

CDR1 and CDR2, per the germline V gene (reference sequence), are LNHDA and SQIVND. The CDR3 starts with the cysteine, ends with the phenylalanine, and has 15 residues. The sequence is cut down to CDR3 DNA, 45 bases in frame from base 1. V is shortened by 5 bases, J by 4 bases, and the region joining them spans 17 bases. On this clone itself: The antigen it binds to is not known. No much larger clone exists at a distance of one base, and base qualities are not known.

In total, 500 to 700 healthy bone marrow donors made up the cohort. All cohort members were sampled while nominally healthy, although unrecorded immune exposures were likely present. The donor tested CMV seropositive and was one of the 289 seropositive cohort members. A peripheral blood sample was provided by each donor, and peripheral blood mononuclear cells were used for TCR beta sequencing. Genomic DNA extraction from the blood cell samples was performed with the Qiagen DNeasy Blood Extraction Kit. The sequence was obtained from a man aged 25-40 years in good health and CMV-seropositive. Sequencing was performed on PBMCs. The chain couples TRBV19 to TRBJ1-1; the D gene is perhaps TRBD1, on 5 matching bases. The CDR3 protein sequence reads: CASSSIPPGGTEAFF. The nucleotide sequence is TGTGCCAGTAGTTCGATTCCCCCGGGGGGCACTGAAGCTTTCTTT.